This T cell receptor (beta chain) was documented in a study of T cell responses to AZD1222 COVID-19 vaccine. V was cut by 4 bases and J by 8 bases, with 9 bases left in between. The length of the CDR3 is 12 residues. The germline gives CDR1 LGHNA, CDR2 YNFKEQ. To note about this clone: The antigen is undetermined.

The data were produced by immunoSEQ multiplex PCR, yet TCRdb's version contains in-frame clones alone and is incomplete. This sample has approximately 200,000 clones, with approximately 93% found just once. The study's findings and limits: Researchers took repertoire samples only after the peak T cell response had come.

The TCR originated in an adult who received the AZD1222 COVID-19 vaccine. The sequencing used peripheral blood, collected 28 days after the second AZD1222 dose. J is TRBJ1-5 and V is TRBV4-2; D unresolved. In nucleotides, the CDR3 is TGTGCCAGCAGCCTGCCAGAAGAGCCCCAGCATTTT. This encodes CASSLPEEPQHF.